This is a list of T cell receptor beta chains from one sample in a study of CD8 T cell repertoires and HIV-1 epitope variants. Sequenced by immunoSEQ multiplex PCR; TCRdb stores in-frame clones only, minus some. Of about 7,100 clones listed, 55% to 80% are singletons. Their specific antigens are unknown. Sequenced input: cultured CD8+ T cells derived from PBMCs. The receptors originated from a male donor with HIV. The CDR3 runs from the conserved cysteine through the conserved F or W. The D gene is left open where the match is weak. Clone size is stated in some rows and not others, as once, few, many or a class when expanded.

size,D,V,J,DNA,CDR3
-,-,TRBV2,TRBJ1-3,TGTGCCAGCAGACTGACAGCCGGCTCTGGAAACACCATATATTTT,CASRLTAGSGNTIYF
-,-,TRBV4-1,TRBJ1-2,TGCGCCAGCAGCCAAGAGGTCGATAGGGTGATTGAGGGCTACACCTTC,CASSQEVDRVIEGYTF
once,-,TRBV29-1,TRBJ2-3,TGCAGCGTTGCTCCCGGCTCCCCCCGGCAGTATTTT,CSVAPGSPRQYF
-,TRBD1,TRBV19,TRBJ2-1,TGTGCCAGTCGACTAGGGACAGGGGGCGAGCAGTTCTTC,CASRLGTGGEQFF
-,TRBD2,TRBV10-1,TRBJ2-1,TGCGCCAGCAGTGATCCTAGCGGGAGCAATGAGCAGTTCTTC,CASSDPSGSNEQFF
once,-,TRBV11-2,TRBJ1-5,TGTGCCAGCAGCTTTAGACAGGACAATCAGCCCCAGCATTTT,CASSFRQDNQPQHF
-,-,TRBV19,TRBJ2-1,TGTGCCAGTAGTATGGGAGGGGGCCCCTCGGATGAGCAGTTCTTC,CASSMGGGPSDEQFF
-,TRBD1,TRBV28,TRBJ2-7,TGTGCCAGCAGTTTTGTGACAGGGTCCTACGAGCAGTACTTC,CASSFVTGSYEQYF
once,-,TRBV28,TRBJ2-7,TGTGCCAGCAGTTTGGACGGTACCTCCTACGAGCAGTACTTC,CASSLDGTSYEQYF
once,-,TRBV6-6,TRBJ2-1,TGTGCCAGCCTTCGGCAGGGGAATTACAATGAGCAGTTCTTC,CASLRQGNYNEQFF
-,-,TRBV2,TRBJ2-2,TGTGCCAGCAGTGACAGGGCTACCGGGGAGCTGTTTTTT,CASSDRATGELFF
-,-,TRBV5-4,TRBJ1-1,TGTGCCAGCAGAGAAGACTTGAACACTGAAGCTTTCTTT,CASREDLNTEAFF
once,-,TRBV5-1,TRBJ2-5,TGCGCCAGCAGCAGGAACCAGGGGAGGGGAGAGACCCAGTACTTC,CASSRNQGRGETQYF
-,-,TRBV7-2,TRBJ2-7,TGTGCCAGCAGCTACCTTGGGACGGCCTACGAGCAGTACTTC,CASSYLGTAYEQYF
-,-,TRBV27,TRBJ2-1,TGTGCCAGCAGTGAGGGGGGGACATTGAATGAGCAGTTCTTC,CASSEGGTLNEQFF
-,TRBD1,TRBV6-1,TRBJ2-7,TGTGCCAGCAGTGCGGGGACAGGGGCGCAGTACTTC,CASSAGTGAQYF
few,-,TRBV7-2,TRBJ2-7,TGTGCCAGCAGCTTACGAGCGGGCGAGCAGTACTTC,CASSLRAGEQYF
once,-,TRBV6-5,TRBJ1-1,TGTGCCAGCAGTTCACAGGGAAGCTTGAACACTGAAGCTTTCTTT,CASSSQGSLNTEAFF
-,TRBD1,TRBV6-5,TRBJ2-3,TGTGCCAGCAGTTACGACAGGGCAGGAGATACGCAGTATTTT,CASSYDRAGDTQYF
-,TRBD1,TRBV5-6,TRBJ1-4,TGTGCCAGCAGCCCAAACGGGGGACAGGGGGAAGAAAAACTGTTTTTT,CASSPNGGQGEEKLFF
-,-,TRBV10-3,TRBJ2-2,TGTGCCATCAGTAGTGGGACTCCTCTACGGGTGGGTTCCGGGGAGCTGTTTTTT,CAISSGTPLRVGSGELFF
-,-,TRBV5-1,TRBJ1-1,TGCGCCAGCAGCTTGTATACCCTGGCAGGGAGGGGGACTGAAGCTTTCTTT,CASSLYTLAGRGTEAFF
-,TRBD1,TRBV7-9,TRBJ2-6,TGTGCCAGCAACTACACAGGGGTCCTCCTGACTTTC,CASNYTGVLLTF
-,-,TRBV10-2,TRBJ1-3,TGCGCCAGCAGTGAGGCAGGGACAATCTCTGGAAACACCATATATTTT,CASSEAGTISGNTIYF
-,-,TRBV4-3,TRBJ1-2,TGCGCCAGCAGCCAAGATGGGACCTATGGCTACACCTTC,CASSQDGTYGYTF
once,TRBD1,TRBV11-1,TRBJ2-5,TGTGCCAGCAGCCGGGACAGGGGGTTTTCGGAGACCCAGTACTTC,CASSRDRGFSETQYF
-,TRBD2,TRBV5-6,TRBJ2-1,TGTGCCAGCAGCTATACCACGGGACTAGCGGTATACAATGAGCAGTTCTTC,CASSYTTGLAVYNEQFF
-,-,TRBV19,TRBJ1-2,TGTGCCAGTAGGGGCGGCCTTGACAGAGGAAGCACCTTC,CASRGGLDRGSTF
-,TRBD2,TRBV2,TRBJ2-1,TGTGCCAGCAGTGAGGGTAGAACGGCTAGCGGGCCCCTCTGGTCCTACAATGAGCAGTTCTTC,CASSEGRTASGPLWSYNEQFF
-,TRBD2,TRBV5-1,TRBJ2-7,TGCGCCAGCAGTCGGACTAGCGGGACTACTAGCTCCTACGAGCAGTACTTC,CASSRTSGTTSSYEQYF
-,-,TRBV5-1,TRBJ2-5,TGCGCCAGCCGGGCAGGCGATGCCAAAGAGACCCAGTACTTC,CASRAGDAKETQYF
large,-,TRBV5-6,TRBJ2-7,TGTGCCAGCAGCGACTCGACAGTTACCTACGAGCAGTACTTC,CASSDSTVTYEQYF
-,TRBD2,TRBV5-4,TRBJ2-3,TGTGCCAGCAGCCACGGGACTAGCGGGAGCTTGGGAGATACGCAGTATTTT,CASSHGTSGSLGDTQYF
once,TRBD1,TRBV19,TRBJ2-7,TGTGCCAGTAGTTTCGGACAGGGCTACGAGCAGTACTTC,CASSFGQGYEQYF
-,TRBD1,TRBV28,TRBJ2-7,TGTGCCAGCATCGGGACAGGGAATTACGAGCAGTACTTC,CASIGTGNYEQYF
once,-,TRBV28,TRBJ1-4,TGTGCCAGCAGTTTTTTTGGGGCAACTAATGAAAAACTGTTTTTT,CASSFFGATNEKLFF
few,TRBD1,TRBV30,TRBJ1-5,TGTGCCTGGAAAGATTCGGACAGGGCCAGTCAGCCCCAGCATTTT,CAWKDSDRASQPQHF
-,-,TRBV7-2,TRBJ1-6,TGTGCCAGCAGCTTAGTGCAAGGGAATTCACCCCTCCACTTT,CASSLVQGNSPLHF
-,TRBD2,TRBV28,TRBJ2-4,TGTGCCAGCAGTCCGACGACTGGGACATCCCGGGGGGGCAAAAACATTCAGTACTTC,CASSPTTGTSRGGKNIQYF
-,-,TRBV6-6,TRBJ2-7,TGTGCCAGCAGCTTTGGGGGGGAGCAGTACTTC,CASSFGGEQYF
-,-,TRBV5-4,TRBJ1-1,TGTGCCAGCAGCTTGGACCAGAACACTGAAGCTTTCTTT,CASSLDQNTEAFF
few,TRBD2,TRBV10-1,TRBJ2-7,TGCGCCAGCAGTGGGGACTATTTTTACGAGCAGTACTTC,CASSGDYFYEQYF
-,-,TRBV7-9,TRBJ2-3,TGTGCCAGCAGCTTAGCGGATGGGTACAGGGGCACAGATACGCAGTATTTT,CASSLADGYRGTDTQYF
-,TRBD2,TRBV7-2,TRBJ2-1,TGTGCCAGCAGCGCAGGTAGCGGGGGCTACAATGAGCAGTTCTTC,CASSAGSGGYNEQFF
few,-,TRBV11-2,TRBJ2-2,TGTGCCAGCAGCTTAGCCCGGAGGACCGGGGAGCTGTTTTTT,CASSLARRTGELFF
-,TRBD1,TRBV2,TRBJ2-6,TGTGCCAGCAGTGCTATAGGACAGGGGGCGGTGTGGGCCAACGTCCTGACTTTC,CASSAIGQGAVWANVLTF
few,-,TRBV5-5,TRBJ2-7,TGTGCCAGCAGCTTGGGCGGATACTACGAGCAGTACTTC,CASSLGGYYEQYF
few,TRBD1,TRBV27,TRBJ2-7,TGTGCCAGCGCACCGGGACAGTCCTACGAGCAGTACTTC,CASAPGQSYEQYF
-,-,TRBV28,TRBJ2-1,TGTGCCAGCGATTATGGCAATGAGCAGTTCTTC,CASDYGNEQFF
few,-,TRBV6-5,TRBJ2-2,TGTGCCAGCAGCCGGGACGTCACCGGGGAGCTGTTTTTT,CASSRDVTGELFF
-,TRBD1,TRBV18,TRBJ1-5,TGTGCCAGCTCCCGGGGACAGGGGGAAGGTCAGCCCCAGCATTTT,CASSRGQGEGQPQHF
few,-,TRBV9,TRBJ1-5,TGTGCCAGCAGCGTCGACTCCAATAGCAATCAGCCCCAGCATTTT,CASSVDSNSNQPQHF
few,-,TRBV27,TRBJ2-7,TGTGCCAGCAGTTTATCGGAGGGGACTGTATCCTACGAGCAGTACTTC,CASSLSEGTVSYEQYF
few,-,TRBV7-9,TRBJ1-4,TGTGCCAGCAGCTTCAACGGAGGCGATGAAAAACTGTTTTTT,CASSFNGGDEKLFF
-,-,TRBV5-4,TRBJ1-1,TGTGCCAGCAGCTTGGCCGAGAACACTGAAGCTTTCTTT,CASSLAENTEAFF
-,-,TRBV7-9,TRBJ2-1,TGTGCCAGTCAGCCCCGGTCCTACAATGAGCAGTTCTTC,CASQPRSYNEQFF
few,TRBD1,TRBV9,TRBJ1-6,TGTGCCAGCAGCGTAGAACAGGGGAATTCACCCCTCCACTTT,CASSVEQGNSPLHF